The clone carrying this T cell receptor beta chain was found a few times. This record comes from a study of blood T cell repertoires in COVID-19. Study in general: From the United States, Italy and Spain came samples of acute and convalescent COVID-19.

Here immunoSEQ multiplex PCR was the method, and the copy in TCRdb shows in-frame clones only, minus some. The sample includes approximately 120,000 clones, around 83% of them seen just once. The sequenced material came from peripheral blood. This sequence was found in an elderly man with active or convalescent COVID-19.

CDR3 nucleotides: TGTGCCAGCAGTCCGCGCCGACAGGGGAACTATGGCTACACCTTC. As protein: CASSPRRQGNYGYTF. The chain links TRBV6-5 to TRBJ1-2, with 8 positions matching TRBD1. Losses at the gene ends were 5 bases for V and 2 bases for J; bases not matched to a gene: 7. There are 15 residues in the CDR3. Germline V gene sequence: CDR1 MNHEY, CDR2 SVGAGI.